This is a list of T cell receptor beta chains from one sample in a study of blood T cell repertoires in COVID-19. The repertoire was sequenced with immunoSEQ multiplex PCR; TCRdb's copy has only in-frame clones and lacks some. The sample includes 380,000 or so clones, around 92% of them seen just once. Sequencing was done on a sample of peripheral blood. The receptors come from a middle-aged man with acute or convalescent COVID-19. Both conserved end residues are part of each CDR3. D genes are given only for firm matches. Expanded clones are given a class, and other clones once, few, many or no size at all.

d_call: TRBD1; clone_size: .; v_call: TRBV7-9; j_call: TRBJ1-4; cdr3_nt: TGTGCCAGCACTTGGGGGACAGGGGGCTTGAGTAATGAAAAACTGTTTTTT; cdr3_aa: CASTWGTGGLSNEKLFF
d_call: TRBD1; clone_size: .; v_call: TRBV4-3; j_call: TRBJ1-2; cdr3_nt: TGCGCCAGCAGCCAGACGACAGGGAGGAACTATGGCTACACCTTC; cdr3_aa: CASSQTTGRNYGYTF
d_call: .; clone_size: .; v_call: TRBV5-6; j_call: TRBJ2-5; cdr3_nt: TGTGCCAGCAGCTTGGGGGCCGGGACACCAGGGGAGACCCAGTACTTC; cdr3_aa: CASSLGAGTPGETQYF
d_call: TRBD1; clone_size: .; v_call: TRBV7-9; j_call: TRBJ1-4; cdr3_nt: TGTGCCAGCAGCTCAAGACAGGGTCGAGATGAAAAACTGTTTTTT; cdr3_aa: CASSSRQGRDEKLFF
d_call: .; clone_size: .; v_call: TRBV30; j_call: TRBJ1-5; cdr3_nt: TGTGCCTGGTCGGGGATTGGGCCGGGGCAGCCCCAGCATTTT; cdr3_aa: CAWSGIGPGQPQHF
d_call: .; clone_size: .; v_call: TRBV2; j_call: TRBJ2-1; cdr3_nt: TGTGCCAGCAGGACCTCAGGGTACAATGAGCAGTTCTTC; cdr3_aa: CASRTSGYNEQFF
d_call: .; clone_size: .; v_call: TRBV15; j_call: TRBJ2-1; cdr3_nt: TGTGCCACCTCGTCCGGACTGAGCTCCTACAATGAGCAGTTCTTC; cdr3_aa: CATSSGLSSYNEQFF
d_call: TRBD2; clone_size: .; v_call: TRBV2; j_call: TRBJ2-7; cdr3_nt: TGTGCCAGCACCGAAGGGCTAGCGGGGGGCGAGCAGTACTTC; cdr3_aa: CASTEGLAGGEQYF
d_call: TRBD1; clone_size: .; v_call: TRBV7-2; j_call: TRBJ2-7; cdr3_nt: TGTGCCAGCAGCTCCGGACAGGGGGCGTTCTACGAGCAGTACTTC; cdr3_aa: CASSSGQGAFYEQYF
d_call: .; clone_size: .; v_call: TRBV5-1; j_call: TRBJ2-2; cdr3_nt: TGCGCCAGCAGCTTGGGTACTAGCCGGACCGGGGAGCTGTTTTTT; cdr3_aa: CASSLGTSRTGELFF
d_call: .; clone_size: once; v_call: TRBV15; j_call: TRBJ2-4; cdr3_nt: TGTGCCACCAGCAGAGATTTCAGGGTGGGCAAAAACATTCAGTACTTC; cdr3_aa: CATSRDFRVGKNIQYF
d_call: .; clone_size: .; v_call: TRBV7-6; j_call: TRBJ2-4; cdr3_nt: TGTGCCAGCAGCCGAGGACAGAAAAACATTCAGTACTTC; cdr3_aa: CASSRGQKNIQYF
d_call: .; clone_size: once; v_call: TRBV28; j_call: TRBJ1-2; cdr3_nt: TGTGCCAGCAGTCCCTCGTCGGGGGTACGGATCTATGGCTACACCTTC; cdr3_aa: CASSPSSGVRIYGYTF
d_call: TRBD1; clone_size: .; v_call: TRBV28; j_call: TRBJ1-5; cdr3_nt: TGTGCCAGCAGTCCCCCCGGGGGACAGGGCTTTAGCAATCAGCCCCAGCATTTT; cdr3_aa: CASSPPGGQGFSNQPQHF
d_call: .; clone_size: once; v_call: TRBV11-2; j_call: TRBJ1-1; cdr3_nt: TGTGCCAGCACCAAAGGGAGGTCGAACACTGAAGCTTTCTTT; cdr3_aa: CASTKGRSNTEAFF
d_call: TRBD1; clone_size: .; v_call: TRBV2; j_call: TRBJ1-1; cdr3_nt: TGTGCCAGCAGTGTATTGGGACAGGGGGAATCTGAAGCTTTCTTT; cdr3_aa: CASSVLGQGESEAFF
d_call: .; clone_size: .; v_call: TRBV2; j_call: TRBJ1-2; cdr3_nt: TGTGCCAGCAGTGATAGGAGCCGTTATGGCTACACCTTC; cdr3_aa: CASSDRSRYGYTF
d_call: .; clone_size: once; v_call: TRBV27; j_call: TRBJ1-5; cdr3_nt: TGTGCCAGCACGCCGTGGGGAGGGAGTCAGCCCCAGCATTTT; cdr3_aa: CASTPWGGSQPQHF
d_call: TRBD1; clone_size: .; v_call: TRBV5-6; j_call: TRBJ2-1; cdr3_nt: TGTGCCAGCAGCCTGACCGAATGGGACAGCTACAATGAGCAGTTCTTC; cdr3_aa: CASSLTEWDSYNEQFF
d_call: .; clone_size: .; v_call: TRBV11-2; j_call: TRBJ1-5; cdr3_nt: TGTGCCAGCAGCTTAAACCTTGGGGCCGGGCAGCCCCAGCATTTT; cdr3_aa: CASSLNLGAGQPQHF
d_call: .; clone_size: .; v_call: TRBV28; j_call: TRBJ1-5; cdr3_nt: TGTGCCAGCAGTCCCCACGGAGGCCAAGGTCAGCCCCAGCATTTT; cdr3_aa: CASSPHGGQGQPQHF
d_call: TRBD1; clone_size: once; v_call: TRBV13; j_call: TRBJ2-7; cdr3_nt: TGTGCCAGCAGCCGTACTCCCGGGACAGAGCGCTACGAGCAGTACTTC; cdr3_aa: CASSRTPGTERYEQYF
d_call: TRBD1; clone_size: .; v_call: TRBV6-6; j_call: TRBJ1-2; cdr3_nt: TGTGCCAGCAGTCGACCCGTTTTGACAGGGGTGGCCAACTATGGCTACACCTTC; cdr3_aa: CASSRPVLTGVANYGYTF
d_call: .; clone_size: .; v_call: TRBV10-1; j_call: TRBJ2-7; cdr3_nt: TGCGCCAGCAGTGAGGACAACTACGAGCAGTACTTC; cdr3_aa: CASSEDNYEQYF
d_call: TRBD1; clone_size: .; v_call: TRBV6-1; j_call: TRBJ1-2; cdr3_nt: TGTGCCAGCAGTGACCGGGACAGCCATGTCTATGGCTACACCTTC; cdr3_aa: CASSDRDSHVYGYTF
d_call: .; clone_size: once; v_call: TRBV5-1; j_call: TRBJ2-1; cdr3_nt: TGCGCCAGCAGCTTGGGCGACAGTCTATCCTACAATGAGCAGTTCTTC; cdr3_aa: CASSLGDSLSYNEQFF
d_call: .; clone_size: .; v_call: TRBV5-1; j_call: TRBJ2-1; cdr3_nt: TGCGCCAGCGGGCCGTTGGGGGGATCCTACAATGAGCAGTTCTTC; cdr3_aa: CASGPLGGSYNEQFF
d_call: .; clone_size: .; v_call: TRBV5-1; j_call: TRBJ1-1; cdr3_nt: TGCGCCAGCAGCCCCTTCGGGACTGAAGCTTTCTTT; cdr3_aa: CASSPFGTEAFF
d_call: .; clone_size: .; v_call: TRBV6-2/TRBV6-3; j_call: TRBJ2-6; cdr3_nt: TGTGCCAGCAGTTACTATCACAGATACTCTGGGGCCAACGTCCTGACTTTC; cdr3_aa: CASSYYHRYSGANVLTF
d_call: .; clone_size: .; v_call: TRBV5-6; j_call: TRBJ1-5; cdr3_nt: TGTGCCAGCAGCTGGGCCTATAGCAATCAGCCCCAGCATTTT; cdr3_aa: CASSWAYSNQPQHF
d_call: .; clone_size: .; v_call: TRBV19; j_call: TRBJ2-3; cdr3_nt: TGTGCCAGTAGTAGAGCAGATACGCAGTATTTT; cdr3_aa: CASSRADTQYF
d_call: TRBD2; clone_size: .; v_call: TRBV5-1; j_call: TRBJ2-7; cdr3_nt: TGCGCCAGCAGCTTTAATAGCGGGGCATCCTCATACGAGCAGTACTTC; cdr3_aa: CASSFNSGASSYEQYF
d_call: .; clone_size: once; v_call: TRBV21-1; j_call: TRBJ2-7; cdr3_nt: TGTGCCAGCAGCAATAGTAAGCGGGGGCCGATCTACGAGCAGTACTTC; cdr3_aa: CASSNSKRGPIYEQYF
d_call: TRBD1; clone_size: .; v_call: TRBV24-1; j_call: TRBJ2-2; cdr3_nt: TGTGCCACCAGTGACCCGGGACAGGGGAACACCGGGGAGCTGTTTTTT; cdr3_aa: CATSDPGQGNTGELFF
d_call: .; clone_size: .; v_call: TRBV3-1/TRBV3-2; j_call: TRBJ1-2; cdr3_nt: TGTGCCAGCAGCCAGGTGACAGACTATGGCTACACCTTC; cdr3_aa: CASSQVTDYGYTF
d_call: TRBD2; clone_size: .; v_call: TRBV4-3; j_call: TRBJ2-1; cdr3_nt: TGCGCCAGCAGCCAAGAGGTGGCGGGGGGCTACAATGAGCAGTTCTTC; cdr3_aa: CASSQEVAGGYNEQFF
d_call: .; clone_size: .; v_call: TRBV5-4; j_call: TRBJ1-4; cdr3_nt: TGTGCCAGCAGCTTGGCCGGCGGACAGCTTAGGGAAAAACTGTTTTTT; cdr3_aa: CASSLAGGQLREKLFF
d_call: .; clone_size: .; v_call: TRBV10-3; j_call: TRBJ1-5; cdr3_nt: TGTGCCAGCCAACCAGGCGGGGCCCAAAATCAGCCCCAGCATTTT; cdr3_aa: CASQPGGAQNQPQHF
d_call: .; clone_size: .; v_call: TRBV6-5; j_call: TRBJ1-2; cdr3_nt: TGTGCCAGCAGTTCGGGTAGCGAGTACACCTTC; cdr3_aa: CASSSGSEYTF
d_call: TRBD1; clone_size: .; v_call: TRBV7-9; j_call: TRBJ2-1; cdr3_nt: TGTGCCAGCAGACAGAGGGGGACAGGGGACAATGAGCAGTTCTTC; cdr3_aa: CASRQRGTGDNEQFF
d_call: TRBD2; clone_size: .; v_call: TRBV5-6; j_call: TRBJ2-7; cdr3_nt: TGTGCCAGCAGCTCAATTGGACTAGCGGTGATCGAGCAGTACTTC; cdr3_aa: CASSSIGLAVIEQYF
d_call: TRBD2; clone_size: .; v_call: TRBV18; j_call: TRBJ2-7; cdr3_nt: TGTGCCAGCTCACCATGGGCGTTGACTAGCGGGGGGGCCATCGAGCAGTACTTC; cdr3_aa: CASSPWALTSGGAIEQYF
d_call: .; clone_size: .; v_call: TRBV21-1; j_call: TRBJ2-1; cdr3_nt: TGTGCCAGCAGCAAAGGGACAGTTATCTCCTACAATGAGCAGTTCTTC; cdr3_aa: CASSKGTVISYNEQFF
d_call: .; clone_size: .; v_call: TRBV3-1/TRBV3-2; j_call: TRBJ1-2; cdr3_nt: TGTGCCAGCAGCCTCGCCGGACAGAACTATGGCTACACCTTC; cdr3_aa: CASSLAGQNYGYTF
d_call: .; clone_size: .; v_call: TRBV11-2; j_call: TRBJ1-6; cdr3_nt: TGTGCCAGCAGCTTAGTATCGGGGTTTGGGTCACCCCTCCACTTT; cdr3_aa: CASSLVSGFGSPLHF
d_call: TRBD1; clone_size: once; v_call: TRBV27; j_call: TRBJ1-2; cdr3_nt: TGTGCCAGCAGTTCTGGGACAGGATATAACTATGGCTACACCTTC; cdr3_aa: CASSSGTGYNYGYTF
d_call: .; clone_size: .; v_call: TRBV3-1/TRBV3-2; j_call: TRBJ2-5; cdr3_nt: TGTGCCAGCAGCCAGTGGGACACACCTGGGGAGACCCAGTACTTC; cdr3_aa: CASSQWDTPGETQYF
d_call: .; clone_size: .; v_call: TRBV5-6; j_call: TRBJ2-2; cdr3_nt: TGTGCCAGCAGCGGGGGCGCGATAGACCAGAACACCGGGGAGCTGTTTTTT; cdr3_aa: CASSGGAIDQNTGELFF